One and the same sample provided the 6 T cell receptor beta chains below, sequenced in a study of beta chain features in type 1 diabetes. Study-level points and caveats: TCRB CDR3s were moderately but significantly shorter in Type 1 diabetes patients in all four CD4+ subsets.

The entirety of the isolated RNA underwent reverse transcription, so expressed TCRB transcripts were sequenced. Profiled with immunoSEQ multiplex PCR; TCRdb holds only in-frame clones, not every one. Of 300,000 or so clones listed, roughly 14% are singletons. No antigen has been assigned to these receptors. The source material was naive CD4+ T cells from blood. Source of these receptors: a woman aged 18-29 years with type 1 diabetes.

The table lists this clone with a few counts. This rearrangement joins TRBV7-2 to TRBJ2-7, with D possibly matching TRBD2 (5 bases). The V and J ends lost 4 bases and 2 bases respectively, with 18 bases between them. The CDR3 contains 16 residues. Germline assignment: CDR1 SGHTA and CDR2 FQGNSA. The CDR3 loop reads CASSSTARGFPYEQYF. CDR3 coding DNA: TGTGCCAGCAGCTCCACGGCACGGGGTTTTCCCTACGAGCAGTACTTC. Combining the CDR3 with reference TRBV7-2 and TRBJ2-7 gives the whole variable domain GAGVSQSPSNKVTEKGKDVELRCDPISGHTALYWYRQSLGQGLEFLIYFQGNSAPDKSGLPSDRFSAERTGGSVSTLTIQRTQQEDSAVYLCASSSTARGFPYEQYFGPGTRLTVT.

The V gene is TRBV19, the J gene TRBJ2-1; 11 bases map to TRBD2. The V gene's germline CDR1 is LNHDA and CDR2 SQIVND (reference sequence). The CDR3 contains 17 residues. V dropped 5 bases and J dropped 8; count of bases not matched to a gene: 14. In DNA form, the CDR3 reads TGTGCCAGTAGTCTAACAACACCGGGACTAGCGGTGGATGAGCAGTTCTTC. Its protein is CASSLTTPGLAVDEQFF.

This clone was recorded once. J is TRBJ2-4 and V is TRBV9; the match to TRBD2 covers 9 bases. The trim removed 4 bases at V and 0 bases at J, leaving 14 bases unmatched. CDR1 and CDR2 (germline): SGDLS, YYNGEE. The CDR3 length is 19 residues. CDR3 in DNA: TGTGCCAGCAGCCTCTCGAGGCGGGAGGGCCCCTCAGCCAAAAACATTCAGTACTTC. It yields the protein CASSLSRREGPSAKNIQYF.

This clone came up a few times. This chain connects TRBV5-4 to TRBJ1-1; D is unresolved. Germline V gene sequence: CDR1 SGHNT, CDR2 YYREEE (reference sequence). This CDR3 is built from 13 residues. V lost 4 bases, J lost 5 bases, and 12 bases lay in between. CDR3 in DNA: TGTGCCAGCAGCCGTGACATGGTAACTGAAGCTTTCTTT. Protein: CASSRDMVTEAFF.

This clone was observed a handful of times. The chain carries TRBV7-2 and TRBJ2-6; 9 nucleotides align to TRBD2. The CDR3 loop spans 17 amino acids. Germline CDR1 is SGHTA and CDR2 is FQGNSA. The junction had 5 bases not matched to a gene; V was cut back by 5 bases and J by 0 bases. The CDR3 protein is CASSPTSGRSGANVLTF. In DNA, the CDR3 is TGTGCCAGCAGCCCGACTAGCGGCCGCTCTGGGGCCAACGTCCTGACTTTC.

This clone has just a few counts. This chain uses TRBV7-2 with TRBJ2-3, with D perhaps TRBD2 (5 bases). Germline V gene data show CDR1 as SGHTA and CDR2 as FQGNSA. CDR3 length: 14 amino acids. The V end was cut by 4 bases, the J end by 0 bases, with 8 bases between. Here the CDR3 reads CASSSGISTDTQYF. The DNA for the CDR3 is TGTGCCAGCAGCTCGGGGATTAGCACAGATACGCAGTATTTT. Complete variable domain (other parts from reference TRBV7-2 and TRBJ2-3): GAGVSQSPSNKVTEKGKDVELRCDPISGHTALYWYRQSLGQGLEFLIYFQGNSAPDKSGLPSDRFSAERTGGSVSTLTIQRTQQEDSAVYLCASSSGISTDTQYFGPGTRLTVL.